This T cell receptor (beta chain) was recorded in a study of cytomegalovirus exposure and HLA in healthy donors. Study background: In an early release, HLA-typed donors contributed tens of millions of unique TCR sequences.

The study's findings and limits: Analysis performed later found more than 15,000 TCR beta sequences associated with HLA alleles at 0.05 false discovery rate. TCR beta chain V- and J-gene trimming was linked, in a later analysis, to a missense variant in DCLRE1C. Three chains linked to CMV were shown in vitro to be specific for CMV antigens.

Vbeta (60) and Jbeta (13) primers were used in the PCR. Method: immunoSEQ multiplex PCR; TCRdb's copy keeps in-frame clones and lacks some. The profile covers over 120,000 clones, with roughly 9.8% appearing a single time and 1.8% taken by the ten largest. As concerns this clone: Its antigen is unidentified.

The source of this sequence is a man in his fifties or sixties in good health and CMV-seronegative. Sequencing used PBMCs.

CDR3 in amino acids: CAISPPSTGIERFF. Here the CDR3 DNA reads TGTGCCATCAGTCCCCCCTCTACAGGAATAGAACGGTTCTTC. The chain uses TRBV10-3 and TRBJ2-1, with D possibly TRBD1 on 5 matching bases. V was pared by 5 bases and J by 15 bases, with 23 bases between. CDR3 length: 14 amino acids. Germline V CDR1 and CDR2: ENHRY, SYGVKD.